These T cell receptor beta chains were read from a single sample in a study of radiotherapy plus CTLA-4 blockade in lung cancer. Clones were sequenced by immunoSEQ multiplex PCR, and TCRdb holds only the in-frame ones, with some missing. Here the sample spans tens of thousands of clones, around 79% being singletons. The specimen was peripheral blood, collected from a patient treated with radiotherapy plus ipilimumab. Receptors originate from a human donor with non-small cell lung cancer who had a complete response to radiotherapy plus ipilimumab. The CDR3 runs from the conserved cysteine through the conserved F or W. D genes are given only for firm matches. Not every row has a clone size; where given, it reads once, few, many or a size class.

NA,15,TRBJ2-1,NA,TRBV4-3,CASSSQPRAYNEQFF,TGCGCCAGCAGCTCACAACCGAGGGCGTACAATGAGCAGTTCTTC
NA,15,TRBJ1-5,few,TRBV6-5,CASSYSGQLNQPQHF,TGTGCCAGCAGTTACTCTGGACAGCTGAATCAGCCCCAGCATTTT
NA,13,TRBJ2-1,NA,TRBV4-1,CASSQEGANEQFF,TGCGCCAGCAGCCAAGAAGGGGCCAATGAGCAGTTCTTC
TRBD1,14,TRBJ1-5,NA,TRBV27,CASQTGYGNQPQHF,TGTGCCAGCCAGACAGGGTACGGAAATCAGCCCCAGCATTTT
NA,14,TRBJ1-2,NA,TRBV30,CASSAARAYYGYTF,TGTGCCTCCTCCGCAGCCCGGGCATACTATGGCTACACCTTC
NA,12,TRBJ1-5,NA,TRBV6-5,CASSPRNQPQHF,TGTGCCAGCAGTCCGCGAAATCAGCCCCAGCATTTT
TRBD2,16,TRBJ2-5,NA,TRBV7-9,CASSPGLAGEEETQYF,TGTGCCAGCAGCCCCGGACTAGCGGGAGAGGAAGAGACCCAGTACTTC
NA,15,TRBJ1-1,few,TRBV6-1,CASIQGIGRATEAFF,TGTGCCAGCATCCAGGGAATCGGCAGGGCCACTGAAGCTTTCTTT
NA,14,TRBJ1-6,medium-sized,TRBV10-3,CAISDPGAGSPLHF,TGTGCCATCAGTGATCCGGGAGCAGGTTCACCCCTCCACTTT
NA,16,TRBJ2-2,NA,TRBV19,CASSIPPFRSTGELFF,TGTGCCAGTAGTATACCCCCTTTCAGGAGCACCGGGGAGCTGTTTTTT
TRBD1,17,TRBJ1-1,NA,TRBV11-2,CASTEYRDRGRRTEAFF,TGTGCCAGCACCGAATACCGGGACAGGGGACGGAGGACTGAAGCTTTCTTT
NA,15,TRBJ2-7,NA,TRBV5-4,CASSIGGQGAYEQYF,TGTGCCAGCAGCATTGGTGGCCAGGGCGCCTACGAGCAGTACTTC
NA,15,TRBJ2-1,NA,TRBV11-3,CASSLGGNSYNEQFF,TGTGCCAGCAGCTTAGGCGGGAACTCCTACAATGAGCAGTTCTTC
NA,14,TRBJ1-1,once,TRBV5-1,CASSPGTGNTEAFF,TGCGCCAGCAGCCCTGGGACGGGGAACACTGAAGCTTTCTTT
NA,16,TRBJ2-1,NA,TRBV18,CASSPPGRGPNNEQFF,TGTGCCAGCTCACCACCTGGCAGGGGCCCCAACAATGAGCAGTTCTTC
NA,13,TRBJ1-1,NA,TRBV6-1,CATREPGDTEAFF,TGTGCAACCAGGGAACCGGGGGACACTGAAGCTTTCTTT
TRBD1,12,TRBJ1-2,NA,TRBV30,CAWGGQGLMCTF,TGTGCCTGGGGGGGACAGGGTCTAATGTGCACCTTC
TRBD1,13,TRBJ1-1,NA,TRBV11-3,CASSEGQILEAFF,TGTGCCAGCAGCGAGGGACAGATTCTTGAAGCTTTCTTT
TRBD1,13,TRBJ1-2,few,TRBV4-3,CASSRGQGLGYTF,TGCGCCAGCAGCCGCGGACAGGGGCTTGGCTACACCTTC
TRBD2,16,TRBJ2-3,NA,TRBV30,CAWRRVGRGVTDTQYF,TGTGCCTGGAGGCGGGTGGGGCGGGGGGTTACAGATACGCAGTATTTT
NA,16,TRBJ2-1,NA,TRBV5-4,CASSSAKDSSYNEQFF,TGTGCCAGCAGCTCAGCAAAAGACTCTTCCTACAATGAGCAGTTCTTC
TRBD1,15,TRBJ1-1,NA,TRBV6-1,CASSPGQGARAEAFF,TGTGCCAGCAGTCCCGGACAGGGGGCGCGGGCTGAAGCTTTCTTT
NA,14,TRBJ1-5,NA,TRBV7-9,CASSLAANNQPQHF,TGTGCCAGCAGCTTAGCTGCGAACAATCAGCCCCAGCATTTT
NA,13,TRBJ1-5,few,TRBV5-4,CASSLSWDQPQHF,TGTGCCAGCAGCTTAAGTTGGGATCAGCCCCAGCATTTT
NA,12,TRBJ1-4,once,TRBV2,CASSFGREKLFF,TGTGCCAGCAGCTTCGGACGGGAAAAACTGTTTTTT
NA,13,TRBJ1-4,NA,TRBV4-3,CASSQDREEKLFF,TGCGCCAGCAGCCAAGATCGGGAGGAAAAACTGTTTTTT
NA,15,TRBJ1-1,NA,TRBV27,CASSLLNRRPSEAFF,TGTGCCAGCAGTTTGTTAAACAGGAGGCCAAGTGAAGCTTTCTTT
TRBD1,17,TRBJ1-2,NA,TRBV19,CASSIIRGPQSFYGYTF,TGTGCCAGTAGTATCATCAGGGGGCCCCAATCCTTCTATGGCTACACCTTC
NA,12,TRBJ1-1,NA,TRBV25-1,CASSPDRPGAFF,TGTGCCAGCAGTCCCGATAGGCCTGGAGCTTTCTTT
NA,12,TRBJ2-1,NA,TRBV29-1,CSVDGHHNEQFF,TGCAGCGTTGACGGCCACCACAATGAGCAGTTCTTC
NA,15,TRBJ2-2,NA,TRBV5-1,CASSLDQGNTGELFF,TGCGCCAGCAGCTTGGATCAGGGAAACACCGGGGAGCTGTTTTTT
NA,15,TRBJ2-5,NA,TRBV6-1,CASSVNRRGQETQYF,TGTGCCAGCAGCGTAAACCGGCGAGGCCAAGAGACCCAGTACTTC
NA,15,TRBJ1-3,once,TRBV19,CASSIGGIAGNTIYF,TGTGCCAGTAGTATAGGGGGGATAGCTGGAAACACCATATATTTT
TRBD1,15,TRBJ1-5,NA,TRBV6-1,CASSGQGTANQPQHF,TGTGCCAGCAGTGGACAAGGGACAGCTAATCAGCCCCAGCATTTT
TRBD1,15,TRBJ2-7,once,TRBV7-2,CASSQRTGAEYEQYF,TGTGCCAGCAGCCAACGAACAGGGGCTGAGTACGAGCAGTACTTC
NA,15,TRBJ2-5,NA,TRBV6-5,CASSYSEQDQETQYF,TGTGCCAGCAGTTACTCTGAGCAGGACCAAGAGACCCAGTACTTC
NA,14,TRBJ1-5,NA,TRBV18,CASSPSRDYQPQHF,TGTGCCAGCTCACCTTCCAGGGATTATCAGCCCCAGCATTTT
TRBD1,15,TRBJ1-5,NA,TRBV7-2,CASSLGQTGGQPQHF,TGTGCCAGCAGCTTAGGCCAAACAGGGGGTCAGCCCCAGCATTTT
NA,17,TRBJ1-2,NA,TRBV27,CASRQRDGPLPNYGYTF,TGTGCCAGCAGACAAAGGGACGGACCGTTGCCTAACTATGGCTACACCTTC
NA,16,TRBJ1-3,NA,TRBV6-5,CASSYSGRATGNTIYF,TGTGCCAGCAGTTACTCCGGCAGAGCGACTGGAAACACCATATATTTT
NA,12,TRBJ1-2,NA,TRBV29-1,CSVGGSRIGYTF,TGCAGCGTTGGTGGCAGCAGGATCGGCTACACCTTC
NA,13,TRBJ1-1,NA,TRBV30,CAWSVGSYTEAFF,TGTGCCTGGAGCGTCGGGAGTTACACTGAAGCTTTCTTT
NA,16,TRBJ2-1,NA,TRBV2,CASSEAESARANEQFF,TGTGCCAGCAGTGAAGCGGAGTCCGCACGGGCCAATGAGCAGTTCTTC
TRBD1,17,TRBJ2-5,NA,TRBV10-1,CASSEFSGTGGQETQYF,TGCGCCAGCAGTGAGTTTTCCGGGACAGGGGGCCAAGAGACCCAGTACTTC
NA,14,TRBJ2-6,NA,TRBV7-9,CASRLSSGANVLTF,TGTGCCAGTCGTCTTAGCTCTGGGGCCAACGTCCTGACTTTC
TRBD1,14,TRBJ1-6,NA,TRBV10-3,CAISEPDRGGPLHF,TGTGCCATCAGTGAGCCGGACAGGGGAGGACCCCTCCACTTT
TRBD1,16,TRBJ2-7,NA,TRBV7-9,CASSPTRPAGGYEQYF,TGTGCCAGCAGCCCCACCCGGCCGGCAGGGGGCTACGAGCAGTACTTC
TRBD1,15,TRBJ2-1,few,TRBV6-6,CASSLDRQGVNEQFF,TGTGCCAGCAGTCTGGACAGACAGGGGGTCAATGAGCAGTTCTTC
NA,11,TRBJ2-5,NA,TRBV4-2,CASSQEETQYF,TGTGCCAGCAGCCAAGAAGAGACCCAGTACTTC
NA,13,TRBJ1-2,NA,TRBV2,CASVGASNYGYTF,TGTGCCAGCGTCGGGGCCAGCAACTATGGCTACACCTTC
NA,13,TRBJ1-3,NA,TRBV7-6,CASSPPRENTIYF,TGTGCCAGCAGCCCCCCCCGGGAAAACACCATATATTTT
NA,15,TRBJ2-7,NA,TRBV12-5,CASGLTAGELYEQYF,TGTGCTAGTGGTTTGACGGCAGGGGAGCTCTACGAGCAGTACTTC
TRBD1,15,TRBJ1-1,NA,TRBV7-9,CASSSYRGMNTEAFF,TGTGCCAGCAGCTCGTACAGGGGTATGAACACTGAAGCTTTCTTT
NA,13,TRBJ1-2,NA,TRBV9,CASSVGTEDGYTF,TGTGCCAGCAGCGTCGGGACGGAAGATGGCTACACCTTC
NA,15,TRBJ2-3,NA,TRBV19,CASSPRAGATDTQYF,TGTGCCAGTAGCCCTAGGGCGGGGGCCACAGATACGCAGTATTTT
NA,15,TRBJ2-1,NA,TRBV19,CASSKTTSSYNEQFF,TGTGCCAGTAGTAAAACAACTAGCTCCTACAATGAGCAGTTCTTC
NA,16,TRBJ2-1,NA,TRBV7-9,CASSNEVGAPYGQGFF,TGTGCCAGCAGCAACGAAGTGGGGGCGCCGTATGGTCAGGGGTTCTTC